One and the same sample provided the 6 T cell receptor beta chains below, sequenced in a study of blood T cell repertoires in COVID-19. TCRdb's copy holds only in-frame clones and misses some; the assay was immunoSEQ multiplex PCR. The sample has some 120,000 clones, around 83% seen once. Sequenced input: peripheral blood. All receptors come from an elderly man with active or convalescent COVID-19.

The chain couples TRBV5-5 to TRBJ2-3; D is perhaps TRBD2 (5 bases). The CDR3 has 12 residues. CDR1 SGHKS and CDR2 YYEKEE come from the germline V gene (reference sequence). Trimming removed 4 bases from V and 4 bases from J, with 7 bases in between. The CDR3 DNA is TGTGCCAGCAGCCGGACTGCAGATACGCAGTATTTT. Protein: CASSRTADTQYF. The whole variable domain, filled in from reference TRBV5-5 and TRBJ2-3, reads DAGVTQSPTHLIKTRGQQVTLRCSPISGHKSVSWYQQVLGQGPQFIFQYYEKEERGRGNFPDRFSARQFPNYSSELNVNALLLGDSALYLCASSRTADTQYFGPGTRLTVL.

The rearrangement uses TRBV2 and TRBJ2-5; D might be TRBD2 (7 bases). CDR3 length equals 15 residues. V lost 3 bases to trimming and J lost 5 bases, with 16 bases between them. Per germline, CDR1 SNHLY and CDR2 FYNNEI. The CDR3: CASSDVRGAAETQYF. Written as DNA, the CDR3 is TGTGCCAGCAGTGACGTTCGGGGGGCCGCGGAGACCCAGTACTTC.

This chain connects TRBV3-1 (or the pseudogene TRBV3-2) to TRBJ1-5, with D tentatively TRBD1 (5 bases). CDR3 size: 15 residues. Germline V lookup: CDR1 LGHDT, CDR2 YNNKEL (reference sequence). The V end lost 4 bases, the J end lost 0 bases, and 10 bases lay between the germline ends. The CDR3 reads CASSLTGHSNQPQHF. The CDR3 nucleotides read TGTGCCAGCAGCCTCACAGGACATAGCAATCAGCCCCAGCATTTT.

The chain recombines TRBV5-6 with TRBJ2-7, with D hard to call. V was trimmed by 0 bases and J by 7 bases, leaving 5 bases between them. In germline, CDR1 is SGHDT, CDR2 YYEEEE. The CDR3 is 11 residues long. The CDR3 sequence is CASSLDWEQYF. The CDR3 DNA reads as TGTGCCAGCAGCTTGGACTGGGAGCAGTACTTC.

The chain is built from TRBV6-5 and TRBJ2-7, with 9 bases aligning to TRBD1. This CDR3 spans 14 amino acids. With V trimmed by 10 bases and J by 1 base, 8 bases remained unmatched. Germline V gene lookup returns CDR1 MNHEY and CDR2 SVGAGI. The CDR3 region is CATSTGGESYEQYF. CDR3 nucleotides: TGTGCCACCTCGACAGGGGGAGAATCCTACGAGCAGTACTTC.

The chain carries TRBV6-5 and TRBJ1-4; D may be TRBD1 (5 bases). Trimming shortened V by 9 bases and J by 8 bases, and 13 bases separated the two germline ends. The CDR3 loop spans 12 amino acids. Germline loops: CDR1 MNHEY, CDR2 SVGAGI. CDR3 in DNA: TGTGCCAGTCGGCGGGGGATGGAAAAACTGTTTTTT. Residues: CASRRGMEKLFF.